The 8 T cell receptor beta chains below come from one sample, sequenced in a study of blood T cell repertoires in COVID-19. Clones were read by immunoSEQ multiplex PCR, and TCRdb kept only the in-frame ones, dropping some. The profile shows about 190,000 clones, less than 90% of them singletons. Sequenced input: peripheral blood. All receptors derive from a woman aged 35 to 49 with acute or convalescent COVID-19.

The rearrangement joins TRBV29-1 to TRBJ2-1; 10 nucleotides align to TRBD1. CDR3 length: 20 amino acids. V gave up 2 bases and J gave up 1 base; unmatched junction bases: 17. Germline V gives CDR1 SQVTM, CDR2 ANQGSEA. The CDR3 loop reads CSVERRGQGTSRGSYNEQFF. DNA for the CDR3: TGCAGCGTTGAAAGGCGGGGACAGGGGACCTCTCGGGGTTCCTACAATGAGCAGTTCTTC.

This clone has only one observation. The CDR3 region is CASSFVAQGWAQFF. CDR3 bases: TGTGCCAGCAGTTTCGTCGCACAGGGGTGGGCCCAGTTCTTC. The V gene is TRBV6-5, the J gene TRBJ2-1; TRBD1 aligns across 7 bases. Germline CDR1 is MNHEY and CDR2 is SVGAGI. The V and J ends lost 4 bases and 13 bases, in that order; junction bases with no gene match: 13. The CDR3 spans 14 residues.

The chain uses TRBV12-5 and TRBJ2-1, with 9 positions matching TRBD2. The CDR3 is 15 residues long. Losses at the gene ends were 9 bases for V and 0 bases for J; bases not matched to a gene: 6. Germline-derived CDR1 and CDR2 are LGHNT and FRNRAP. This CDR3 reads CASGRGGLSYNEQFF. In DNA form, the CDR3 reads TGTGCTAGCGGGCGGGGGGGCCTCTCCTACAATGAGCAGTTCTTC.

This clone has only a few counts. The J gene is TRBJ1-2, the V gene TRBV5-1; 9 bases map to TRBD1. The CDR3 length is 21 residues. Per germline, CDR1 SGHRS and CDR2 YFSETQ. Losses at the gene ends were 1 base for V and 0 bases for J; bases not matched to a gene: 19. The CDR3 reads CASSLPRDRVSSLRANYGYTF. CDR3 nucleotide sequence: TGCGCCAGCAGCTTGCCGCGGGACAGGGTTTCGTCACTTCGCGCTAACTATGGCTACACCTTC.

The V gene is TRBV19, the J gene TRBJ2-1, with TRBD2 identical over 9 bases. This CDR3 comprises 14 residues. V trimming: 7 bases; J trimming: 7 bases; junction bases outside the gene matches: 8. The V gene's germline CDR1 is LNHDA and CDR2 SQIVND (reference sequence). CDR3 nucleotide sequence: TGTGCCAGTACCTTGGCGGGAGGGATAAATGAGCAGTTCTTC. It yields the protein CASTLAGGINEQFF.

This clone was seen just once. The chain recombines TRBV4-2 with TRBJ1-5; the D gene is possibly TRBD1 (5 bases). Trimming shortened V by 4 bases and J by 7 bases, and 14 bases separated the two germline ends. The germline gives CDR1 LGHNA, CDR2 YNFKEQ. The CDR3 is made up of 14 amino acids. CDR3 nucleotide sequence: TGTGCCAGCAGCCGGGGTGGAGGGGAACAGCCCCAGCATTTT. It is translated as CASSRGGGEQPQHF.

The chain joins TRBV19 to TRBJ2-2, with D perhaps matching TRBD2 (5 bases). Germline V lookup: CDR1 LNHDA, CDR2 SQIVND (reference sequence). V lost 3 bases to trimming and J lost 4 bases, with 6 bases between them. The CDR3 sequence is 13 residues long. This CDR3 reads CASSIAGTGELFF. DNA for the CDR3: TGTGCCAGTAGTATTGCGGGCACCGGGGAGCTGTTTTTT.

The rearrangement links TRBV3-1 (or the pseudogene TRBV3-2) to TRBJ1-2, with D maybe TRBD1 (5 bases). The V and J ends lost 2 bases and 7 bases respectively, with 11 bases between them. This CDR3 spans 13 amino acids. In germline, CDR1 is LGHDT, CDR2 YNNKEL (reference sequence). CDR3 DNA sequence: TGTGCCAGCAGCCAAATGGCAGGGTTTGGCTACACCTTC. This sequence encodes CASSQMAGFGYTF.